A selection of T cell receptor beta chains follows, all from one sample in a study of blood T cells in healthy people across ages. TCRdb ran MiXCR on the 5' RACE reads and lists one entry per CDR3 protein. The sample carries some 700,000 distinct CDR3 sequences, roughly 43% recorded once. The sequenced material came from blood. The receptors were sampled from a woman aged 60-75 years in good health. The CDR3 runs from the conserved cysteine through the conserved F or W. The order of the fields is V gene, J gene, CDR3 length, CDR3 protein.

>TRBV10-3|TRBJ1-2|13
CATGPTGGDGYTF
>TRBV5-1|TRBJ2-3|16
CASSPSVASSTDTQYF
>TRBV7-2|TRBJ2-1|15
CASSSDRARRNEQFF
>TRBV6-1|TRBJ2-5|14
CASSEGWGRETQYF
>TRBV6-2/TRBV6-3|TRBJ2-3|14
CASSFADRTNTQYF
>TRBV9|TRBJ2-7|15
CASSGVAGGPEEQYF
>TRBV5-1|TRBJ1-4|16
CASSPGIEERGEKLFF
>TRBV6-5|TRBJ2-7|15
CASSYSGQSYNEQYF
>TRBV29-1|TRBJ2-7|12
CSVGAGTYEQYF
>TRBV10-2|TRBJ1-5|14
CASSDVRGNQPQHF
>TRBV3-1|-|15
CASSQVLGTYNEQYF
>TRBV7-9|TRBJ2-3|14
CASSFGLAFDTQYF
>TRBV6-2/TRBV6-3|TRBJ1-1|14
CASSLPRGPPQAFF
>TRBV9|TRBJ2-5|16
CASSVSGTVSQETQYF
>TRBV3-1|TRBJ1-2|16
CASSQVYQGARNGYTF
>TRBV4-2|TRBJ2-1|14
CASSLSSGGDEQFF
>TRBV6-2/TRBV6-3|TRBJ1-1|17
CASSTFPGRGTGTEAFF
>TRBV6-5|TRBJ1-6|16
CASSYSGTANNSPLHF
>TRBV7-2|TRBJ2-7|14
CASSLGPGLNEQYF
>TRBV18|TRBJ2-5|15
CASSPPGTAQETQYF
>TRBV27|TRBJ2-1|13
CASSLSSSGEQFF
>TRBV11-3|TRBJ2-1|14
CASSLGDGGNEQFF
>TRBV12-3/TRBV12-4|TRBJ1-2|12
CASRAQGPGYTF
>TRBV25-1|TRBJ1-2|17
CASSEGGTGGSLYGYTF
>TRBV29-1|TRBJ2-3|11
CSVRGADTQYF
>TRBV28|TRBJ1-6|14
CASSPRAGGSPLHF
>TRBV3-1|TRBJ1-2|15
CASSILPESPSGYTF
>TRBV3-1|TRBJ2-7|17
CASSQGLRTGGSYEQYF
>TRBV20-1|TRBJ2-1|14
CSASSGGAAGEQFF
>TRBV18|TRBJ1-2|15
CASSPGSSLNYGYTF
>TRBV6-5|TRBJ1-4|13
CASSDSRGEKLFF
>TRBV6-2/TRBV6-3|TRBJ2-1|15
CASSWTSGAYSEQFF
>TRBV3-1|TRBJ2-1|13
CASSRFKSNEQFF
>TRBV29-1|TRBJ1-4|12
CSGQQGGGKLFF
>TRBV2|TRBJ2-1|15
CASSEIAGSYNEQFF
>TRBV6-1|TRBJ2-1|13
CASRDYGYNEQFF
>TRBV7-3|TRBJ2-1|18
CASSLTGGLRRSYNEQFF